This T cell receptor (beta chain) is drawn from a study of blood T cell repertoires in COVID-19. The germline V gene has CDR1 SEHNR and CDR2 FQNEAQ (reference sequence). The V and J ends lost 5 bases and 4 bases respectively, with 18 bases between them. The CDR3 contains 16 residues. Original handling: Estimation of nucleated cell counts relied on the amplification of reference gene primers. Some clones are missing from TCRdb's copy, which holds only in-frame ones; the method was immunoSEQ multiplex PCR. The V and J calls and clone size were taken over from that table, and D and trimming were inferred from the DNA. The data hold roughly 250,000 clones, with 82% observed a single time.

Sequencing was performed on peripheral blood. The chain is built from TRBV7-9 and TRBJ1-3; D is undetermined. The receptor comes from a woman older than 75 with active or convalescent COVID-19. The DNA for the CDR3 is TGTGCCAGCAGCGGACCGGGAGTTGGTGTGGGAAACACCATATATTTT. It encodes CASSGPGVGVGNTIYF.